This entry lists 5 T cell receptor beta chains sequenced from one sample in a study of shared clonotypes between healthy human individuals (dated by TCRdb to about 2020). CD8 naive samples were obtained by positive selection for CCR7 among CD45RO-negative cells, yielding a CD45RA+CCR7+ population from which TemRA cells were excluded. Preparation of the library involved the immunoSEQ multiplex PCR assay. TCRdb's version of the immuneACCESS table is confined to in-frame rearrangements and falls short of the full clone set. An unresolved V gene accounts for under half of the shortfall where checked; the remainder is of unknown origin. In all, the sample holds fewer than 850,000 clones, and 95% to 97% of those were seen once. The top ten constitute over 0.2% of the sample. The sequencing sample was made of naive CD8+ T cells sorted from blood. The intended sense of this specimen's cell subset or site label: CD45RA+CCR7+. Every receptor here comes from a young man in good health.

CDR3 nucleotide sequence: TGCAGTGCCCAGGACAATGAGCAGTTCTTC. Its translation is CSAQDNEQFF. The chain recombines TRBV20-1 with TRBJ2-1; D call uncertain. The V end was cut by 6 bases, the J end by 5 bases, with 5 bases between. The CDR3 is made up of 10 amino acids. Germline CDR1 reads DFQATT; CDR2 reads SNEGSKA (reference sequence).

A remark on this clone: This sample includes further DNA sequences coding for the same CDR3. The chain employs TRBV7-9 and TRBJ1-1; D gene uncertain. The V gene lost 3 bases and the J gene lost 4 bases, with 6 bases spanning the gap. The CDR3 contains 12 residues. Germline V gene data show CDR1 as SEHNR and CDR2 as FQNEAQ (reference sequence). CDR3 region: CASSFLSTEAFF. For the CDR3, the DNA is TGTGCCAGCAGCTTCCTCTCCACTGAAGCTTTCTTT.

The rearrangement joins TRBV27 to TRBJ2-2; D is perhaps TRBD2 (6 bases). Per the germline V gene, CDR1 is MNHEY and CDR2 is SMNVEV (reference sequence). V was cut by 6 bases and J by 8 bases, with 7 bases left in between. CDR3 length equals 11 residues. The CDR3 loop is CASSGLGELFF. CDR3 DNA sequence: TGTGCCAGCAGCGGACTAGGGGAGCTGTTTTTT.

This clone has only one observation. This chain connects TRBV5-1 to TRBJ1-2; D is unclear. Trimming pared 3 bases from V and 8 bases from J, leaving 23 bases between. This CDR3 is built from 16 residues. Germline loops: CDR1 SGHRS, CDR2 YFSETQ. This CDR3 is CASSSLFVGDVSGYTF. CDR3 sequence (DNA): TGCGCCAGCAGCTCCCTTTTCGTTGGTGACGTTTCCGGCTACACCTTC.

V is TRBV6-1 and J is TRBJ2-7; 8 positions match TRBD1. J was trimmed by 2 bases and V by 8 bases; bases with no gene match: 8. The CDR3 spans 14 residues. Per germline, CDR1 MNHNS and CDR2 SASEGT. CDR3 residues: CASQNRGFTYEQYF. CDR3 in DNA: TGTGCCAGCCAGAACAGGGGGTTCACCTACGAGCAGTACTTC.